These 28 T cell receptor beta chains share one sample of origin, sequenced in a study of T-cell memory formation after mild COVID-19 (dated by TCRdb to 2020 to 2023). Library method: 5' RACE. For sequencing, an Illumina NovaSeq 6000 was employed. TCRdb reworked the public reads: Q25 trimming with fastp, MiXCR clone assembly, productive beta chains retained. Rows are combined by CDR3 protein, so each entry shows the most common genes and DNA. For this sample there are 200,000 to 250,000 distinct CDR3 sequences; just over 9.5% appear just once. The ten top clones hold 3% to 4.5% of the sample. The sequencing input was PBMCs or a T cell subset sorted from them (not recorded which). All receptors come from a man between 18 and 35 years old who had mild COVID-19 (a few samples of this study predate the infection). The sample titles of this study are shuffled in the database, so cell type and time point are left out; the donor was told from shared clones.

This clonotype was picked up a small number of times. J is TRBJ2-3 and V is TRBV6-6; TRBD1 aligns across 7 bases. Germline loops: CDR1 MNHNY, CDR2 SVGAGI (reference sequence). This CDR3 is built from 16 residues. With 6 bases clipped from V and 0 bases from J, the junction kept 9 bases outside the gene matches. As DNA, the CDR3 is TGTGCCAGCAGCCCTCCCGGGACAGAAAGCACAGATACGCAGTATTTT. It translates to CASSPPGTESTDTQYF.

This clonotype was counted ten times or more. The chain carries TRBV7-2 and TRBJ2-2; D possibly uses TRBD1 or TRBD2 (7 bases each). The CDR3 runs 14 residues. Germline V gene lookup returns CDR1 SGHTA and CDR2 FQGNSA. The V end was cut by 5 bases, the J end by 7 bases, with 14 bases between. The CDR3 here is CASSRPGGGGELFF. CDR3 DNA sequence: TGTGCCAGCAGCCGACCAGGGGGGGGCGGGGAGCTGTTTTTT.

This clonotype has only a few counts. The chain carries TRBV12-3 or TRBV12-4 and TRBJ2-5; 11 nucleotides agree with TRBD2. The CDR3 has 17 residues. V trimming: 3 bases; J trimming: 1 base; junction bases outside the gene matches: 7. CDR3 sequence reads: CASSFKGLAASQETQYF. CDR3 DNA: TGTGCCAGCAGTTTTAAGGGACTAGCGGCTTCCCAAGAGACCCAGTACTTC.

This clonotype was found a few times. The J gene is TRBJ1-1, the V gene TRBV6-6; a possible D gene is TRBD1 (6 bases). V was cut by 3 bases and J by 5 bases, with 13 bases left in between. CDR3 length: 14 residues. Germline loops: CDR1 MNHNY, CDR2 SVGAGI (reference sequence). The CDR3 reads CASSYQGQGTEAFF. In DNA, the CDR3 is TGTGCCAGCAGTTATCAGGGGCAAGGAACTGAAGCTTTCTTT.

There are a few counts of this clonotype. The chain has TRBV10-2 and TRBJ2-7; D not resolved. Trimming shortened V by 3 bases and J by 2 bases, and 14 bases separated the two germline ends. This CDR3 has 15 amino acids. Germline V gene sequence: CDR1 WSHSY, CDR2 SAAADI. This CDR3 is CASSDLGGGTYEQYF. CDR3 DNA sequence: TGCGCCAGCAGTGATCTCGGCGGCGGCACCTACGAGCAGTACTTC.

The rearrangement links TRBV12-2 to TRBJ1-5; the table names TRBD1, a call not compared with the DNA. TRBV12-2 corresponds to a pseudogene. CDR3 length: 19 residues. The CDR3 protein is CASRSGGPGQGYSNQPQHF. The DNA for the CDR3 is TGTGCAAGTCGCTCAGGGGGCCCGGGACAGGGGTATAGCAATCAGCCCCAGCATTTT.

The chain is built from TRBV19 and TRBJ2-3; D is uncertain. In germline, CDR1 is LNHDA, CDR2 SQIVND (reference sequence). This CDR3 is 13 amino acids long. Trimming pared 3 bases from V and 2 bases from J, leaving 6 bases between. DNA for the CDR3: TGTGCCAGTAGTATGTCTTACACAGATACGCAGTATTTT. It encodes CASSMSYTDTQYF.

This clonotype was observed a few times. V is TRBV4-3 and J is TRBJ1-4, with D maybe TRBD1 (6 bases). Trimming removed 4 bases at V and 7 bases at J, with 19 bases between. CDR1 is LGHNA, CDR2 YSLEER, per germline. The CDR3 length is 16 residues. The CDR3 loop is CASSRQQGGLGEKLFF. The CDR3 bases are TGCGCCAGCAGCCGCCAACAGGGCGGTTTGGGTGAAAAACTGTTTTTT.

The CDR3 nucleotides read TGTGCCAGCTCACCCGACAGGGCGGCAGAGACCCAGTACTTC. It specifies CASSPDRAAETQYF. The chain uses TRBV18 and TRBJ2-5; 7 bases are shared with TRBD1. CDR1 is KGHSH and CDR2 is LQKENI in the germline V gene. This CDR3 comprises 14 residues. V shed 3 bases, J shed 4 bases, and the junction held 5 bases outside the gene matches.

Only a few counts were recorded for this clonotype. The chain couples TRBV5-1 to TRBJ2-1, with 11 positions matching TRBD2. V shed 4 bases and J 3 bases; nucleotides not matched to a gene: 6. Germline CDR1 SGHRS, CDR2 YFSETQ. CDR3 size: 16 residues. The CDR3, as DNA: TGCGCCAGCAGCGCCGGCCTAGCGGGGGGCTACAATGAGCAGTTCTTC. Protein sequence: CASSAGLAGGYNEQFF.

This clonotype was seen only a few times. V is TRBV7-2 and J is TRBJ1-1, with unresolved D. Per germline, CDR1 SGHTA and CDR2 FQGNSA. V shed 3 bases and J shed 1 base, with 6 bases lying between them. CDR3 length: 13 amino acids. CDR3 amino acids: CASSFIANTEAFF. The DNA for the CDR3 is TGTGCCAGCAGCTTCATCGCGAACACTGAAGCTTTCTTT.

In the case of this clonotype: The CDR3 end shows no conserved phenylalanine or tryptophan, and so a read error is likely. The chain couples TRBV5-1 to TRBJ2-1; D is undetermined. The ends were cut back, 4 bases at V and 7 bases at J, with 12 bases in the middle. The CDR3 contains 13 residues. CDR1 is SGHRS and CDR2 is YFSETQ in the germline V gene. As DNA, the CDR3 is TGCGCCAGCAGCCTCGGAGCCGAGAATGAGCAGTTCTTA. It is translated as CASSLGAENEQFL.

This clonotype came up a few times. The V gene is TRBV20-1, the J gene TRBJ1-1; 7 nucleotides match TRBD1. J was trimmed by 1 base and V by 6 bases; bases with no gene match: 8. This CDR3 is 14 amino acids long. Per germline, CDR1 DFQATT and CDR2 SNEGSKA (reference sequence). The CDR3 spells CSANRGSRNTEAFF. CDR3 nucleotides: TGCAGTGCAAACAGGGGATCGAGGAACACTGAAGCTTTCTTT.

A few counts support this clonotype. The rearrangement joins TRBV4-3 to TRBJ2-3; 7 bases agree with TRBD2. CDR3 length: 18 amino acids. Germline lookup yields CDR1 LGHNA and CDR2 YSLEER. The J segment lost 11 bases and the V segment lost 0 bases, leaving 20 bases of the junction unmatched. The CDR3 region is CASSQDIGGATSHSWQYF. As DNA, the CDR3 is TGCGCCAGCAGCCAAGATATCGGGGGAGCGACTAGCCACTCCTGGCAGTATTTT.

There are a few counts of this clonotype. The chain recombines TRBV24-1 with TRBJ2-5, with 9 nucleotides matching TRBD2. CDR3 length: 16 residues. CDR1 is KGHDR, CDR2 SFDVKD, per germline. V gave up 3 bases and J gave up 5 bases; unmatched junction bases: 9. The CDR3 region is CATSDNSASGVETQYF. In nucleotides, the CDR3 is TGTGCCACCAGTGATAATTCCGCTAGCGGGGTGGAGACCCAGTACTTC.

This clonotype was counted only a few times. The DNA for the CDR3 is TGTGCCAGCAGTTACGGACAAGCCTATAATTCACCCCTCCACTTT. Translated: CASSYGQAYNSPLHF. The chain links TRBV6-2 or TRBV6-3 to TRBJ1-6; possible D gene TRBD1, 5 bases. CDR1 is MNHEY and CDR2 is SVGEGT in the germline V gene. Between the trimmed V and J ends, which lost 2 bases and 2 bases, there was a span of 7 bases. The CDR3 is made up of 15 amino acids.

This clonotype was recorded many times. The rearrangement links TRBV6-5 to TRBJ2-1; TRBD2 is a possible D gene (6 bases). In germline, CDR1 is MNHEY, CDR2 SVGAGI. The V gene lost 2 bases and the J gene lost 4 bases, with 12 bases spanning the gap. CDR3 length: 15 residues. The CDR3 reads CASSYESGGYNEQFF. CDR3 coding DNA: TGTGCCAGCAGTTACGAGTCTGGAGGGTACAATGAGCAGTTCTTC.

This clonotype was seen more than once but under ten times. The chain is built from TRBV9 and TRBJ1-1; D unresolved. V lost 2 bases and J lost 2, with 13 bases in between. Germline CDR1 SGDLS, CDR2 YYNGEE. This CDR3 contains 15 residues. The CDR3 nucleotides are TGTGCCAGCAGCGTTTACGGAGCCTCTAACACTGAAGCTTTCTTT. This gives the protein CASSVYGASNTEAFF.

This clonotype was detected only a few times. The rearrangement links TRBV7-2 to TRBJ2-4; 8 nucleotides align to TRBD1. The CDR3 contains 14 residues. The germline gives CDR1 SGHTA, CDR2 FQGNSA. V dropped 6 bases and J dropped 8; count of bases not matched to a gene: 9. The CDR3 DNA reads TGTGCCAGCAGTCACGGACAGGGCCGGGACATTCAGTACTTC. Translation: CASSHGQGRDIQYF.

The genes are TRBV7-2 and TRBJ1-5; no clear D. Per germline, CDR1 SGHTA and CDR2 FQGNSA. V lost 1 base and J 2 bases, leaving 6 bases between the germline ends. The CDR3 has 14 amino acids. Here the CDR3 reads CASSLGPGNQPQHF. CDR3 nucleotides: TGTGCCAGCAGCTTAGGTCCCGGCAATCAGCCCCAGCATTTT.

V usage is TRBV10-3 and J usage is TRBJ2-1; 7 positions match TRBD2. V gave up 11 bases and J gave up 0 bases; unmatched junction bases: 10. Germline V lookup: CDR1 ENHRY, CDR2 SYGVKD. The CDR3 has 15 residues. As DNA, the CDR3 is TGTGCCGGATCAGGGCGGGGGAGCTCCTACAATGAGCAGTTCTTC. Its protein product is CAGSGRGSSYNEQFF.

In its sample, this clonotype was seen a few times. The chain employs TRBV6-5 and TRBJ1-4; D is possibly TRBD1 (5 bases). Germline CDR1 and CDR2: MNHEY and SVGAGI. V lost 1 base and J 2 bases, leaving 23 bases between the germline ends. CDR3 length equals 20 residues. Here the CDR3 reads CASSYYPISGTASTNEKLFF. The CDR3 region has the DNA TGTGCCAGCAGTTACTACCCCATTTCCGGGACTGCGTCCACTAATGAAAAACTGTTTTTT.

This clonotype has ten or more counts. This sequence joins TRBV18 and TRBJ2-2, with D possibly matching TRBD1 (6 bases). Trimming pared 3 bases from V and 3 bases from J, leaving 17 bases between. Per germline, CDR1 KGHSH and CDR2 LQKENI. The CDR3 totals 17 residues. This chain's CDR3 is CASSPGEYRADTGELFF. The CDR3 nucleotides are TGTGCCAGCTCACCGGGCGAATACAGGGCTGACACCGGGGAGCTGTTTTTT.

This clonotype was picked up many times. This chain links TRBV2 with TRBJ1-1; weak D call: TRBD1 (6 bases). Germline CDR1 and CDR2: SNHLY and FYNNEI. Trimming removed 4 bases from V and 4 bases from J, with 10 bases in between. The CDR3 runs to 13 residues. CDR3 sequence: CASSVGAGTEAFF. In DNA form, the CDR3 reads TGTGCCAGCAGTGTGGGGGCGGGCACTGAAGCTTTCTTT.

This clonotype has just a few counts. The chain is built from TRBV28 and TRBJ2-5; D may be TRBD1 (5 bases). The V gene's germline CDR1 is MDHEN and CDR2 SYDVKM. The CDR3 loop spans 11 amino acids. CDR3 sequence reads: CSTQGWETQYF. DNA of the CDR3: TGTTCCACCCAGGGATGGGAGACCCAGTACTTC. Full variable domain (rest looked up from reference TRBV28 and TRBJ2-5): DVKVTQSSRYLVKRTGEKVFLECVQDMDHENMFWYRQDPGLGLRLIYFSYDVKMKEKGDIPEGYSVSREKKERFSLILESASTNQTSMYLCSTQGWETQYFGPGTRLLVL.

This clonotype occurred once. The V and J genes are TRBV5-1 and TRBJ2-3; 9 nucleotides align to TRBD2. The CDR3 has 16 amino acids. Germline CDR1 and CDR2: SGHRS and YFSETQ. Trimming at V came to 4 bases and at J to 2 bases, leaving 8 bases not matched to a gene. The CDR3 sequence: CASSGSSGGYTDTQYF. The CDR3 bases are TGCGCCAGCAGCGGAAGTAGCGGGGGCTACACAGATACGCAGTATTTT.

This clonotype showed up just a few times. The chain links TRBV4-2 to TRBJ1-5; no clear D gene. V was clipped by 3 bases and J by 4 bases, with 7 bases between them. The CDR3 spans 13 residues. Germline CDR1 reads LGHNA; CDR2 reads YNFKEQ. The DNA of the CDR3 is TGTGCCAGCAGCCATGAGGCTAATCAGCCCCAGCATTTT. Translating it yields CASSHEANQPQHF.

The chain links TRBV12-3 or TRBV12-4 to TRBJ1-2; D ambiguous. The V end was cut by 6 bases, the J end by 7 bases, with 15 bases between. The CDR3 is 13 amino acids. CDR3 sequence (DNA): TGTGCCAGCAGCCCGGGTGGACGTGTTGGCTACACCTTC. It yields the protein CASSPGGRVGYTF.